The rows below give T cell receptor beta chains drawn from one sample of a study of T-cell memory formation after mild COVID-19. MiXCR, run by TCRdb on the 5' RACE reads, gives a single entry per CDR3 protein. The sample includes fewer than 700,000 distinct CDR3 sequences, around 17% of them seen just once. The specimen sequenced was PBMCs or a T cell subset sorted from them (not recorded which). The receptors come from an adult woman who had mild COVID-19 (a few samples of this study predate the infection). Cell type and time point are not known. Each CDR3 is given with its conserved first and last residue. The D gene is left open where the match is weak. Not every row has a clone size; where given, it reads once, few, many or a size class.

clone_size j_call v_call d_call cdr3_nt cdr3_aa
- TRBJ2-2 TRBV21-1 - TGTGCCAGCAGCAGAGGCGCGGGCTACCGAAGGACGAACACCGGGGAGCTATTTTTT CASSRGAGYRRTNTGELFF
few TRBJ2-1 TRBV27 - TGTGCCAGCAGAAGGTCCGGGAATGAGCAGTTCTTC CASRRSGNEQFF
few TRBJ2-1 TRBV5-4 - TGTGCCAGCAGCATAAGGGCCGCCCTTTTC CASSIRAALF
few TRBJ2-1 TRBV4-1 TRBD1 TGCGCCAGCAGCCAAGGTACCCTCGGCGCCGGGACAGGGAATGAGCAGTTCTTC CASSQGTLGAGTGNEQFF
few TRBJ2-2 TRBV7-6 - TGTGCCAGCAGCTTCACAACACCAGACAGCTTTTCTTCTTGGGAGCTGTTTTTT CASSFTTPDSFSSWELFF
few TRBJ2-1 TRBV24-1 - TGTGCCACCAGTGATTTGCCTAGTCCGTCTCGTGCCCCCGAGCAGTTCTTC CATSDLPSPSRAPEQFF
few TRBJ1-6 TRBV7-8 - TGTGCCAGTCAGCTTATAGTCGGGGGGCGGTCACCCCTCCACTTT CASQLIVGGRSPLHF
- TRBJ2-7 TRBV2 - TGTGCCAGCACCTTGGATCGACAGGCCTCCTACGAGCAGTACTTC CASTLDRQASYEQYF
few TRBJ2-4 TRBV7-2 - TGTGCCAGCAGCTTAGGACCCGGTGACCTAGCCAAAAACATTCAGTACTTC CASSLGPGDLAKNIQYF
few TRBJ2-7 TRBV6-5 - TGTGCCAGCAGCCCGACGAATTCCTACGAGCAGTACTTC CASSPTNSYEQYF
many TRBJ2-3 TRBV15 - TGTGCCACCAGCCATCGGGGCACAGATACGCAGTATTTT CATSHRGTDTQYF
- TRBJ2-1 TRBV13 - TGTGCCAGCAGCGCGGGACTCCCAGGCTCCTACAATGAGCAGTTCTTC CASSAGLPGSYNEQFF
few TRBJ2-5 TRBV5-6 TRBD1 TGTGCCAGCAGCCCCCGCAGGGGGCGAAGCCAAGAGACCCAGTACTTC CASSPRRGRSQETQYF
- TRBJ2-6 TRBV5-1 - TGCGCCAGCAGCCCGAGTTGGGCCGGGGCCAACGTCCTGACTTTC CASSPSWAGANVLTF
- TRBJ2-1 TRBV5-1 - TGCGCCAGCAGCTTACAGTACAGCTACAATGAGCAGTTCTTC CASSLQYSYNEQFF
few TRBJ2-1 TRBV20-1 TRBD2 TGCAGTGCTAGAGTGGCTAGCGGGAGGGCCTGGAATGAGCAGTTCTTC CSARVASGRAWNEQFF
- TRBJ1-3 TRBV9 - TGTGCCAGCAGCCTCCAGGGTCTGGGAAACACCATATATTTT CASSLQGLGNTIYF
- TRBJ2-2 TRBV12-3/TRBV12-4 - TGTGCCAGCAGCCTCGACAGATACACCGGGGAGCTGTTTTTT CASSLDRYTGELFF
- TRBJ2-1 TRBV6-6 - TGTGCCAGCACTTACTCCAGGGGTACGCGCTACAATGAGCAGTTCTTC CASTYSRGTRYNEQFF
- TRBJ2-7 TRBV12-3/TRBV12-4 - TGTGCCAGCAGTTTTAAGGGACCTGTGGGCGAGCAGTACTTC CASSFKGPVGEQYF
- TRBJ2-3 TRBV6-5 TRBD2 TGTGCCAGCAGTTACCGGACACTAGCGGGAGGGAGCACAGATACGCAGTATTTT CASSYRTLAGGSTDTQYF
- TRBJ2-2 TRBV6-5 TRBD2 TGTGCCAGCAGCTACCTGGGACTAGCGGGAGGGTTTTGGGGAAACACCGGGGAGCTGTTTTTT CASSYLGLAGGFWGNTGELFF
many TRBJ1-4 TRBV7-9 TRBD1 TGTGCCAGCAGCCTTCCGGGACAGGCGAATGAAAAACTGTTTTTT CASSLPGQANEKLFF
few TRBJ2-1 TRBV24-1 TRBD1 TGTGCCACCAGTGTGTGGGACAGGGGTTTCAATGAGCAGTTCTTC CATSVWDRGFNEQFF
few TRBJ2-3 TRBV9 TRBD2 TGTGCCAGCAGCGTAGGCCCCTACTCCGGGACTAGCGGGAAGACAGATACGCAGTATTTT CASSVGPYSGTSGKTDTQYF
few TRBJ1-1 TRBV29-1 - TGCAGCGTCCCTGACTTGAGAGGGACTGAAGCTTTCTTT CSVPDLRGTEAFF
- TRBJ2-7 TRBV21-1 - TGTGCCGTTCAGGGGGCCTACGAGCAGTACTTC CAVQGAYEQYF
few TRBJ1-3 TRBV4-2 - TGTGCCAGCAGCCAAGAGTCTGGGTGGTCTGGAAACACCATATATTTT CASSQESGWSGNTIYF
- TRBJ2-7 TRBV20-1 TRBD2 TGCAGTGCTAGAGGGGACTACCGTTCCTCCTACGAGCAGTACTTC CSARGDYRSSYEQYF
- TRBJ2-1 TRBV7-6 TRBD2 TGTGCCAGCAGCACCGGACCTAGCGGGGTCTACAATGAGCAGTTCTTC CASSTGPSGVYNEQFF
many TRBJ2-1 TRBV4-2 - TGTGCCAGCAGCCCGGACGGATACAATGAGCAGTTCTTC CASSPDGYNEQFF
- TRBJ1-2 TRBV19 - TGTGCCAGTAGTATTCGGGGCTATGGCTACACCTTC CASSIRGYGYTF
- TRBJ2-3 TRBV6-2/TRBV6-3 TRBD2 TGTGCCAGCTGGGGACTAGCGGGAGCCTTATCCTCTAATACGCAGTATTTT CASWGLAGALSSNTQYF
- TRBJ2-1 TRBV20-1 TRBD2 TGCAGTGCTCCACGGGGGGGCTCGTTCTACAATGAGCAGTTCTTC CSAPRGGSFYNEQFF
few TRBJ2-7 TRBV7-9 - TGTGCCAGCAGCTTATACCCCGGGGGCGAGCAGTACTTC CASSLYPGGEQYF
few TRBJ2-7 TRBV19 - TGTGCCAGTAGTACCGGGTTCGCATACGAGCAGTACTTC CASSTGFAYEQYF
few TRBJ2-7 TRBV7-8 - TGTGCCAGCAGCCGCAGGGCCGGGGAGCAGTACTTC CASSRRAGEQYF
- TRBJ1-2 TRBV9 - TGTGCCAGCAGCGTAGACGAATGGACAGCTAACTATGGCTACACCTTC CASSVDEWTANYGYTF
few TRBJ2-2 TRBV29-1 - TGCAGCGTTGAAGGTCGCCTCAACACCGGGGAGCTGTTTTTT CSVEGRLNTGELFF
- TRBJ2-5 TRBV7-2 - TGTGCCAGCAGCGGCGGAGCAATGGAGACCCAGTACTTC CASSGGAMETQYF
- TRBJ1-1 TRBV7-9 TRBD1 TGTGCCAGCAGCTCGCTCAGGGGGGGGAACACTGAAGCTTTCTTT CASSSLRGGNTEAFF
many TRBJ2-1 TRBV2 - TGTGCCAGCAGTGCCCGACAGGGAGGTAGCTCCTACAATGAGCAGTTCTTC CASSARQGGSSYNEQFF
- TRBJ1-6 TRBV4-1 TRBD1 TGCGCCAGCAGCCCCCGGGACAGGTATAATTCACCCCTCCACTTT CASSPRDRYNSPLHF
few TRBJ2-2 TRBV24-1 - TGTGCCACCAGTTCGGGCACCCGAAGGAACACCGGGGAGCTGTTTTTT CATSSGTRRNTGELFF
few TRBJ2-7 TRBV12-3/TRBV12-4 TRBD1 TGTGCCAGCAGTCCGGGACAGGGGCCCCCCTACGAGCAGTACTTC CASSPGQGPPYEQYF
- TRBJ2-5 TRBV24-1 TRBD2 TGTGCCACCAGTGATTTGCCCGTAACCTCGTCGGGACTAGCGGGGGGCATTGAAGAGACCCAGTACTTC CATSDLPVTSSGLAGGIEETQYF
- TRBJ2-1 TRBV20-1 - TGCAGTGCTCCTGGCGTGGTCTCCTACAATGAGCAGTTCTTC CSAPGVVSYNEQFF
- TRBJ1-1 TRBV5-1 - TGCGCCAGGCCGGGCACTGAAGCTTTCTTT CARPGTEAFF
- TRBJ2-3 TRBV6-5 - TGTGCCGTAGGAACTATAGAAATTCTGGATACGCAGTATTTT CAVGTIEILDTQYF
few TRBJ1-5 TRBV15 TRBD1 TGTGCCACCAGCAGAATTCCCGGGACAGGGGGCCATCAGCCCCAGCATTTT CATSRIPGTGGHQPQHF
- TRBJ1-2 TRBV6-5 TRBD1 TGTGCCAGCAGTCAGGAGGGACAGGGACCCAACCCATGGTATGGCTACACCTTC CASSQEGQGPNPWYGYTF
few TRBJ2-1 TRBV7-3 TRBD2 TGTGCCAGCAGCCCCCAGGGACTAGCGGGGGGCAGCTACAATGAGCAGTTCTTC CASSPQGLAGGSYNEQFF
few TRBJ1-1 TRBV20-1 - TGCAGTGCTAGAGGCCCTACGCCTGAAGCTTTCTTT CSARGPTPEAFF
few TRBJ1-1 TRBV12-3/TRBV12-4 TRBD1 TGTGCCAGCAGTTTGCTTTACAGGGGCGAAGCTTTCTTT CASSLLYRGEAFF
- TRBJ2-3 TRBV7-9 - TGTGCCAGCAGCTTAACTAGGGACTCGCAGTATTTT CASSLTRDSQYF
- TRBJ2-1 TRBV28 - TGTGCCAGCACGGGGCCAGGGGGGACCTTTGAGCAGTTCTTC CASTGPGGTFEQFF
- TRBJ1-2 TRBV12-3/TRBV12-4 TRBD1 TGTGCCAGCAGGCTGACAGGGGCCTACTATGGCTACACCTTC CASRLTGAYYGYTF
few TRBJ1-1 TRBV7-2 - TGTGCCAGCAGCTTAGTGACACCAGAAGCTTTCTTT CASSLVTPEAFF
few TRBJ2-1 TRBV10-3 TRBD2 TGTGCCATCAATCCCGGGGGGAGCTCCTACAATGAGCAGTTCTTC CAINPGGSSYNEQFF
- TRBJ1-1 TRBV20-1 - TGCAGTGCCCCCCAGGGGAGGCGGACTGAAGCTTTCTTT CSAPQGRRTEAFF